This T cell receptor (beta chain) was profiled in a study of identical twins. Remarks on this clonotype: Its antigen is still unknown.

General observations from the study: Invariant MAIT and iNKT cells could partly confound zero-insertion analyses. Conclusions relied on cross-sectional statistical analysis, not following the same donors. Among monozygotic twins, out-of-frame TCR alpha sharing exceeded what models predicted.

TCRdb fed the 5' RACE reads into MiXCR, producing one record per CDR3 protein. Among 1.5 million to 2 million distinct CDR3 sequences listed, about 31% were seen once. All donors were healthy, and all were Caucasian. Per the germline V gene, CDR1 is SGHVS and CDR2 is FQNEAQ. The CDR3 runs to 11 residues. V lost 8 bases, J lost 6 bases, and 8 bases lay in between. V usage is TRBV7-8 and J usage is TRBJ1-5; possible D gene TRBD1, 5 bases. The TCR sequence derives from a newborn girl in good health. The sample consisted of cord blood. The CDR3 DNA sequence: TGTGCCAGCGGGGGTGCTCAGCCCCAGCATTTT. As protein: CASGGAQPQHF. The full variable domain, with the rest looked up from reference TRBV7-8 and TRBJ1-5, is GAGVSQSPRYKVAKRGQDVALRCDPISGHVSLFWYQQALGQGPEFLTYFQNEAQLDKSGLPSDRFFAERPEGSVSTLKIQRTQQEDSAVYLCASGGAQPQHFGDGTRLSIL.